This is a list of T cell receptor beta chains from one sample in a study of cytomegalovirus exposure and HLA in healthy donors. TCRdb's copy holds only in-frame clones and misses some; the assay was immunoSEQ multiplex PCR. The sample has around 200,000 clones, around 85% seen once. The material sequenced was PBMCs. These receptors originate from a man aged 50-59 years in good health and CMV-seronegative. CDR3s include the opening cysteine and the closing phenylalanine or tryptophan. D genes are given only for firm matches. For some rows the clone size is stated as once, few or many, or as a class when expanded; others skip it.

j_call	v_call	clone_size	d_call	cdr3_aa	cdr3_nt
TRBJ1-1	TRBV19	NA	NA	CASSMQGRNTEAFF	TGTGCCAGTAGTATGCAGGGGAGAAACACTGAAGCTTTCTTT
TRBJ2-3	TRBV29-1	NA	TRBD2	CSLGLAGRADTQYF	TGCAGCCTAGGACTAGCGGGTAGGGCAGATACGCAGTATTTT
TRBJ2-1	TRBV5-1	NA	TRBD2	CASSRTSGVNNEQFF	TGCGCCAGCAGCCGGACTAGCGGGGTAAACAATGAGCAGTTCTTC
TRBJ1-5	TRBV28	NA	TRBD1	CASSNEDRGNNQPQHF	TGTGCCAGCAGTAATGAAGACAGGGGGAACAATCAGCCCCAGCATTTT
TRBJ1-3	TRBV27	NA	NA	CASSNAGAGNTIYF	TGTGCCAGCAGTAATGCAGGGGCTGGAAACACCATATATTTT
TRBJ1-4	TRBV25-1	once	NA	CASSESLRYNEKLFF	TGTGCCAGCAGTGAATCTTTACGGTATAATGAAAAACTGTTTTTT
TRBJ2-1	TRBV5-1	few	TRBD2	CASREGTSGSPRGHEQFF	TGCGCCAGCAGGGAAGGGACTAGCGGGAGTCCGAGGGGCCATGAGCAGTTCTTC
TRBJ2-5	TRBV5-1	few	TRBD2	CASSLMASGSGETQYF	TGCGCCAGCAGCTTGATGGCTAGCGGGAGTGGTGAGACCCAGTACTTC
TRBJ1-1	TRBV20-1	NA	NA	CSARRQVEAFF	TGCAGTGCTCGGAGACAGGTTGAAGCTTTCTTT
TRBJ2-6	TRBV7-3	NA	NA	CASSPGHNSGANVLTF	TGTGCCAGCAGCCCGGGACACAACTCTGGGGCCAACGTCCTGACTTTC
TRBJ2-7	TRBV18	NA	NA	CASSPFSEQYF	TGTGCCAGCTCACCTTTCTCCGAGCAGTACTTC
TRBJ2-6	TRBV27	NA	TRBD1	CASSLWAGQVNSGANGLTF	TGTGCCAGCAGTTTATGGGCGGGACAGGTAAACTCTGGGGCCAACGGCCTGACTTTC
TRBJ2-2	TRBV5-1	NA	NA	CASSQGGTGELFF	TGCGCCAGCAGCCAGGGGGGTACCGGGGAGCTGTTTTTT
TRBJ2-3	TRBV5-1	NA	TRBD2	CASSLDSGSDTQYF	TGCGCCAGCAGCTTGGATAGCGGGTCCGATACGCAGTATTTT
TRBJ2-1	TRBV6-5	NA	NA	CASSLSGPYYNEQFF	TGTGCCAGCAGCCTCAGCGGGCCTTACTACAATGAGCAGTTCTTC
TRBJ1-1	TRBV5-5	NA	NA	CASSLTGTSRDTEAFF	TGTGCCAGCAGCTTGACAGGGACATCTAGAGACACTGAAGCTTTCTTT
TRBJ2-7	TRBV7-9	NA	NA	CASSFAGSYEQYF	TGTGCCAGCAGCTTTGCGGGCTCCTACGAGCAGTACTTC
TRBJ1-5	TRBV28	NA	TRBD1	CASTLQGARKPQHF	TGTGCCAGCACCTTACAGGGGGCGCGTAAGCCCCAGCATTTT
TRBJ2-7	TRBV28	NA	NA	CAIRDSYEQYF	TGTGCCATCCGGGACTCCTACGAGCAGTACTTC
TRBJ2-7	TRBV7-6	NA	NA	CASSLGTISYEQYF	TGTGCCAGCAGCTTAGGAACTATCTCCTACGAGCAGTACTTC
TRBJ2-5	TRBV4-1	NA	NA	CASSQVSLETQYF	TGCGCCAGCAGCCAAGTATCACTAGAGACCCAGTACTTC
TRBJ2-7	TRBV9	NA	TRBD2	CASSVGLAGDYEQYF	TGTGCCAGCAGCGTAGGGCTAGCGGGAGACTACGAGCAGTACTTC
TRBJ2-7	TRBV10-3	NA	TRBD1	CAIRTDRGEQYF	TGTGCCATCAGGACGGACAGGGGAGAGCAGTACTTC
TRBJ2-2	TRBV18	NA	TRBD1	CASSLQRDRGSGELFF	TGTGCCAGCTCACTACAACGGGACAGGGGCTCCGGGGAGCTGTTTTTT
TRBJ2-7	TRBV4-1	NA	TRBD2	CASSQDLTSGFSPYEQYF	TGCGCCAGCAGCCAAGATTTAACTAGCGGATTCTCTCCATACGAGCAGTACTTC
TRBJ1-6	TRBV27	NA	TRBD1	CASSPPSVTQGIVMGNSPLHF	TGTGCCAGCAGTCCACCCTCCGTAACACAGGGGATAGTAATGGGTAATTCACCCCTCCACTTT
TRBJ2-1	TRBV18	NA	TRBD2	CASSPGLGIDNEQFF	TGTGCCAGCTCTCCGGGACTAGGTATTGACAATGAGCAGTTCTTC
TRBJ2-7	TRBV9	once	TRBD2	CASSAGAGEHEQYF	TGTGCCAGCAGCGCCGGCGCGGGAGAACACGAGCAGTACTTC
TRBJ2-3	TRBV4-1	NA	NA	CASSQLVLGTDTQYF	TGCGCCAGCAGCCAACTAGTCCTTGGCACAGATACGCAGTATTTT
TRBJ2-1	TRBV5-1	NA	NA	CASSERDWSSYNEQFF	TGCGCCAGCAGCGAGAGGGACTGGAGCTCCTACAATGAGCAGTTCTTC
TRBJ2-7	TRBV30	NA	NA	CAWSPGSYEQYF	TGTGCCTGGAGTCCCGGGTCCTACGAGCAGTACTTC
TRBJ2-2	TRBV30	NA	NA	CAWSVGGTGELFF	TGTGCCTGGAGTGTGGGGGGAACCGGGGAGCTGTTTTTT
TRBJ2-7	TRBV28	NA	NA	CASSLAFSYEQYF	TGTGCCAGCAGTTTAGCTTTTAGCTACGAGCAGTACTTC
TRBJ1-1	TRBV18	few	NA	CASSPEAPGQVSTEAFF	TGTGCCAGCTCACCTGAAGCCCCGGGACAAGTTAGTACTGAAGCTTTCTTT
TRBJ2-5	TRBV27	NA	NA	CASSRDTLYRRYQETQYF	TGTGCCAGCAGCCGGGACACCCTTTACCGGAGGTACCAAGAGACCCAGTACTTC
TRBJ2-7	TRBV4-1	once	NA	CASSLSPGDEQYF	TGCGCCAGCAGCCTGAGTCCAGGGGACGAGCAGTACTTC
TRBJ2-2	TRBV7-9	NA	TRBD2	CASSSGLGGAGELFF	TGTGCCAGCAGCTCGGGACTAGGAGGGGCCGGGGAGCTGTTTTTT
TRBJ2-3	TRBV7-9	NA	NA	CASSPGGGRSTDTQYF	TGTGCCAGCAGCCCCGGGGGAGGCCGAAGCACAGATACGCAGTATTTT
TRBJ2-5	TRBV27	NA	TRBD2	CASSLGRLAGLQETQYF	TGTGCCAGCAGTTTAGGGAGACTAGCGGGATTACAAGAGACCCAGTACTTC
TRBJ2-1	TRBV6-1	few	NA	CASSETGSSYNEQFF	TGTGCCAGCAGTGAGACAGGTAGCTCCTACAATGAGCAGTTCTTC
TRBJ1-5	TRBV18	few	TRBD1	CASSPGTGNQPQHF	TGTGCCAGCTCACCGGGGACAGGTAATCAGCCCCAGCATTTT
TRBJ2-3	TRBV28	NA	NA	CASSLRTTSSTDTQYF	TGTGCCAGCAGTTTACGGACTACGTCTAGCACAGATACGCAGTATTTT
TRBJ2-2	TRBV7-2	NA	TRBD1	CASTPTGGTGELFF	TGTGCCAGTACTCCGACAGGGGGCACCGGGGAGCTGTTTTTT
TRBJ2-3	TRBV9	NA	TRBD2	CASSVTGTSGKDTQYF	TGTGCCAGCAGCGTCACCGGGACTAGCGGGAAAGATACGCAGTATTTT
TRBJ2-2	TRBV13	once	TRBD2	CASSHQTGGPSGELFF	TGTGCCAGCAGCCATCAGACGGGAGGGCCTAGCGGGGAGCTGTTTTTT
TRBJ1-2	TRBV28	NA	NA	CASSIPWQGYTF	TGTGCCAGCAGCATTCCTTGGCAGGGCTACACCTTC
TRBJ2-1	TRBV27	NA	TRBD2	CASSRPLAGGFATYNEQFF	TGTGCCAGCAGTCGACCACTAGCGGGAGGATTCGCGACCTACAATGAGCAGTTCTTC
TRBJ2-3	TRBV5-1	once	NA	CASSLSSTDTQYF	TGCGCCAGCAGCTTGTCTTCCACAGATACGCAGTATTTT
TRBJ2-1	TRBV7-9	NA	TRBD2	CASSQRLAGGDEQFF	TGTGCCAGCAGCCAAAGACTAGCGGGAGGCGATGAGCAGTTCTTC
TRBJ2-1	TRBV28	NA	TRBD2	CASSRRLAGVGEQFF	TGTGCCAGCAGCCGAAGACTAGCGGGAGTAGGGGAGCAGTTCTTC
TRBJ1-2	TRBV7-3	once	TRBD1	CASSRSGTGTYGYTF	TGTGCCAGCAGCCGGTCCGGGACAGGGACCTATGGCTACACCTTC
TRBJ2-1	TRBV6-5	NA	TRBD1	CASSYKGTGVYNEQFF	TGTGCCAGCAGTTACAAGGGGACAGGGGTCTACAATGAGCAGTTCTTC
TRBJ2-2	TRBV18	NA	NA	CASSLGATNTGELFF	TGTGCCAGCTCACTCGGAGCGACGAACACCGGGGAGCTGTTTTTT
TRBJ2-7	TRBV19	NA	NA	CARSSYEQYF	TGTGCCAGGAGCTCCTACGAGCAGTACTTC
TRBJ2-7	TRBV2	few	TRBD1	CASSAGFTGEGYEQYF	TGTGCCAGCAGTGCCGGCTTTACAGGGGAAGGCTACGAGCAGTACTTC
TRBJ2-1	TRBV9	NA	NA	CASDKNNEQFF	TGTGCCAGCGACAAAAACAATGAGCAGTTCTTC
TRBJ2-2	TRBV5-1	NA	NA	CASRLSNSPGELFF	TGCGCCAGCCGTTTGTCAAACTCCCCCGGGGAGCTGTTTTTT
TRBJ2-7	TRBV6-5	NA	NA	CASSYKRSSYEQYF	TGTGCCAGCAGTTACAAGCGGAGTTCCTACGAGCAGTACTTC
TRBJ2-2	TRBV28	NA	NA	CASSPQTANTGELFF	TGTGCCAGCAGTCCCCAGACAGCGAACACCGGGGAGCTGTTTTTT
TRBJ1-1	TRBV6-6	NA	TRBD1	CASRRQGLNTEAFF	TGTGCCAGCAGGAGACAGGGACTGAACACTGAAGCTTTCTTT